The TCR beta chain described here comes from a study of T cells after yellow fever vaccination. There are a few counts of this clonotype. The CDR3 spans 15 residues. Germline CDR1 MNHNS, CDR2 SASEGT. J was trimmed by 4 bases and V by 6 bases; bases with no gene match: 7. Generation of TCR cDNA used 5'RACE template switching (which added a universal primer site and UMIs). TCRdb recomputed calls from the 5' RACE reads with MiXCR, one row per CDR3 protein. The table records a few hundred thousand distinct CDR3 sequences, approximately 12% of them present only once. Sequenced here: CD4+ T cells sorted from PBMCs, sampled 45 days after the yellow fever booster vaccination. J is TRBJ1-5 and V is TRBV6-1; 9 bases fit TRBD1. This receptor was taken from a man aged 25-45 years who received the YFV17D yellow fever vaccine. The CDR3 is CASSAGTGINQPQHF. The CDR3 DNA reads as TGTGCCAGCAGCGCCGGGACAGGGATAAATCAGCCCCAGCATTTT.